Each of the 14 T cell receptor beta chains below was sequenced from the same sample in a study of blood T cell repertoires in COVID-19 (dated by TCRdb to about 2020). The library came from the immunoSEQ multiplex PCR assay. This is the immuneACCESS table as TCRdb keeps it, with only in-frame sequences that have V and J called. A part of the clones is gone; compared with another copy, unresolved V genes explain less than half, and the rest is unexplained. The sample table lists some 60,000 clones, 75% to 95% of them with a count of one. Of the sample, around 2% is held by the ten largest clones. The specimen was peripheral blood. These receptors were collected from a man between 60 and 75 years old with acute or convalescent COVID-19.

The CDR3 sequence: CASRNTRAGEQFF. The CDR3 coding sequence is TGTGCCAGCAGGAACACTAGAGCGGGTGAGCAGTTCTTC. The chain has TRBV12-3 or TRBV12-4 and TRBJ2-1; weak D call: TRBD2 (6 bases). V shed 6 bases and J shed 9 bases, with 15 bases lying between them. The CDR3 totals 13 residues.

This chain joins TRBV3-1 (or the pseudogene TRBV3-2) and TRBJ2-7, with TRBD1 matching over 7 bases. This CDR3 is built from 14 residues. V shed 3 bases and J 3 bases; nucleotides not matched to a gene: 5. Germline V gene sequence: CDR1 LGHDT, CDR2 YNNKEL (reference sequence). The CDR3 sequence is CASSHPGQSYEQYF. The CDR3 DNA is TGTGCCAGCAGCCATCCGGGACAGAGCTACGAGCAGTACTTC.

The CDR3 here is CASSVLAGDNEQFF. DNA for the CDR3: TGTGCCAGCAGCGTACTAGCGGGGGACAATGAGCAGTTCTTC. The chain has TRBV9 and TRBJ2-1, with 10 positions matching TRBD2. The junction had 0 bases not matched to a gene; V was cut back by 1 base and J by 5 bases. In germline, CDR1 is SGDLS, CDR2 YYNGEE. The CDR3 is made up of 14 amino acids.

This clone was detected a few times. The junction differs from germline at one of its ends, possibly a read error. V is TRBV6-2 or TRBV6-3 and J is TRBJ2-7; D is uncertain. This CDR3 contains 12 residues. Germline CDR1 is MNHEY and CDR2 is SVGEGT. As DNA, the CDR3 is TGTGCCAGCAGTTACGGCAGGTACGGGCAGTACTTC. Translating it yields CASSYGRYGQYF.

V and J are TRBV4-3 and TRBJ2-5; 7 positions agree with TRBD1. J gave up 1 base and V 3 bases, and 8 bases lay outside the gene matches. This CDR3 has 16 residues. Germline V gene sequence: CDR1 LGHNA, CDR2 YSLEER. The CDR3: CASSQFRTGLQETQYF. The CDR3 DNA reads TGCGCCAGCAGCCAGTTCCGGACAGGCCTCCAAGAGACCCAGTACTTC.

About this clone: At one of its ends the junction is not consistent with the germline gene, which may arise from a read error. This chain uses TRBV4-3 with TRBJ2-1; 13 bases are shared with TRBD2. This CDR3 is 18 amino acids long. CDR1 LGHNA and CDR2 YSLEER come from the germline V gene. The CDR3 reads CASSQEREAVPGLAGSIF. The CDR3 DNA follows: TGCGCCAGCAGCCAAGAGAGGGAGGCGGTTCCGGGACTAGCGGGATCGATCTTC.

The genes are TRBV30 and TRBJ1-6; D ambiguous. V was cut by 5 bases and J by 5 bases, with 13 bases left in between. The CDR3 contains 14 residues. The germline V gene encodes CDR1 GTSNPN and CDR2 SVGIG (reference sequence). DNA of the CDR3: TGTGCCTGGGGGCAGCGAGCCGATAATTCACCCCTCCACTTT. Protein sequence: CAWGQRADNSPLHF. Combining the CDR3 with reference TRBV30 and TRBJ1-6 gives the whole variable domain SQTIHQWPATLVQPVGSPLSLECTVEGTSNPNLYWYRQAAGRGLQLLFYSVGIGQISSEVPQNLSASRPQDRQFILSSKKLLLSDSGFYLCAWGQRADNSPLHFGNGTRLTVT.

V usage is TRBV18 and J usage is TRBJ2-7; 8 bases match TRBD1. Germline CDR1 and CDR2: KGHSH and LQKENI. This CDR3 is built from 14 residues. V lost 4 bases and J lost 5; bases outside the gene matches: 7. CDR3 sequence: CASSQAGGADEQYF. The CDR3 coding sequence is TGTGCCAGCTCACAAGCAGGGGGCGCGGACGAGCAGTACTTC.

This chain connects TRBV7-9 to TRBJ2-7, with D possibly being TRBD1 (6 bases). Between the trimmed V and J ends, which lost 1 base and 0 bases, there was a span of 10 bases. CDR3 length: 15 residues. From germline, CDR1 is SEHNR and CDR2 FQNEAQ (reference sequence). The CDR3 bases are TGTGCCAGCAGCTTAGGGGGGCTGACCTCCTACGAGCAGTACTTC. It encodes CASSLGGLTSYEQYF. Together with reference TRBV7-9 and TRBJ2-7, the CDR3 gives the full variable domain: DTGVSQNPRHKITKRGQNVTFRCDPISEHNRLYWYRQTLGQGPEFLTYFQNEAQLEKSRLLSDRFSAERPKGSFSTLEIQRTEQGDSAMYLCASSLGGLTSYEQYFGPGTRLTVT.

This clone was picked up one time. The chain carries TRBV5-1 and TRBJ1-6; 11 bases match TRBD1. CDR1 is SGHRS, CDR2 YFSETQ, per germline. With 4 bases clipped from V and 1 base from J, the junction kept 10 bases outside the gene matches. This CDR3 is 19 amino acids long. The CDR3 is CASSTDRGHGVSYNSPLHF. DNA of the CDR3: TGCGCCAGCAGCACGGACAGGGGGCATGGAGTTTCCTATAATTCACCCCTCCACTTT.

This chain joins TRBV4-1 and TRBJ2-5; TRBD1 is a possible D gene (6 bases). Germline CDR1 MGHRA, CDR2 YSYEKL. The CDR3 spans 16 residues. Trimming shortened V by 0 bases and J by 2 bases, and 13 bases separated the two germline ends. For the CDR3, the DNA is TGCGCCAGCAGCCAAGATTGGGGACAAACACAAGAGACCCAGTACTTC. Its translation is CASSQDWGQTQETQYF.

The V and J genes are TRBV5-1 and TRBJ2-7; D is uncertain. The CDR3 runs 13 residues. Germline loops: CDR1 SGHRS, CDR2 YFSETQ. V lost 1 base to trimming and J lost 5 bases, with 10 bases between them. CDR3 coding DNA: TGCGCCAGCAGCTTGAGAGGAGTCCACGAGCAGTACTTC. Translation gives CASSLRGVHEQYF.

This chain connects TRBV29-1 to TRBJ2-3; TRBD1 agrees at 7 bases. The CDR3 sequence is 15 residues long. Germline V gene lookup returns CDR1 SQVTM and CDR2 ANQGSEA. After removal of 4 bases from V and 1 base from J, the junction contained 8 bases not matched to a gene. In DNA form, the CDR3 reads TGCAGCGTTGGACGACAGGGAATGGGCACAGATACGCAGTATTTT. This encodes CSVGRQGMGTDTQYF.

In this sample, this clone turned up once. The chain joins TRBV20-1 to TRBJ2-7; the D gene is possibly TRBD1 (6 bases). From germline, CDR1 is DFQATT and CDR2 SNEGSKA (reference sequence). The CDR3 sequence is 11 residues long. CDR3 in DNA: TGCAAGGCAGGGACAACCTACGAGCAGTACTTC. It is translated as CKAGTTYEQYF.